The next 18 T cell receptor beta chains were all read from a single sample in a study of blood T cell repertoires in COVID-19 (dated by TCRdb to the early 2020s). Library preparation was by the immunoSEQ multiplex PCR assay. The immuneACCESS repertoire file appears here via TCRdb, limited to in-frame rearrangements. These files lack a portion of the clones; in checked studies, under half of the deficit traces to unresolved V genes, and the cause of the others is not known. For this sample the table gives over 150,000 clones, of which 65% to 85% were detected only once. Roughly 19% of the sample is taken by the ten largest. Sequencing used peripheral blood. These TCRs come from a woman in her 70s who had recovered from COVID-19.

The CDR3 sequence: CAISEGREVYGYTF. CDR3 bases: TGTGCCATCAGTGAGGGCAGGGAGGTCTATGGCTACACCTTC. The chain uses TRBV10-3 and TRBJ1-2; D is possibly TRBD1 (5 bases). The CDR3 is 14 amino acids. The V and J ends lost 2 bases and 4 bases respectively, with 11 bases between them. CDR1 is ENHRY and CDR2 is SYGVKD in the germline V gene.

The J gene is TRBJ2-1, the V gene TRBV12-3 or TRBV12-4, with D hard to call. The V end was cut by 8 bases, the J end by 3 bases, with 8 bases between. This CDR3 has 12 amino acids. The CDR3 loop reads CASLSSYNEQFF. The CDR3, as DNA: TGTGCCAGCCTTAGTAGCTACAATGAGCAGTTCTTC.

J is TRBJ2-1 and V is TRBV10-3; 7 nucleotides line up with TRBD1. V was pared by 10 bases and J by 8 bases, with 2 bases of the junction left unmatched. Germline V lookup: CDR1 ENHRY, CDR2 SYGVKD. The CDR3 contains 10 residues. The CDR3 sequence: CATQGDEQFF. The CDR3 DNA reads TGTGCCACTCAGGGGGATGAGCAGTTCTTC.

The chain links TRBV2 to TRBJ2-5, with 9 bases fitting TRBD2. The CDR3 has 12 amino acids. Germline lookup yields CDR1 SNHLY and CDR2 FYNNEI. The V and J ends lost 10 bases and 4 bases, in that order; junction bases with no gene match: 4. In DNA, the CDR3 is TGTGCCACCGCGGGGGGGGGAGAGACCCAGTACTTC. Protein product: CATAGGGETQYF.

This clone was seen more than once but under ten times. This rearrangement joins TRBV4-1 to TRBJ1-3; D gene unclear. The length of the CDR3 is 17 residues. The germline V and J ends were trimmed by 4 bases and 3 bases, with 19 bases remaining between them. Germline V CDR1 and CDR2: MGHRA, YSYEKL. The CDR3 region is CASSRAGLTSLGNTIYF. The DNA of the CDR3 is TGCGCCAGCAGCCGAGCGGGCCTTACTTCCCTTGGAAACACCATATATTTT.

The gene calls are TRBV5-6 and TRBJ1-2; D not resolved. This CDR3 has 14 amino acids. The germline V and J ends were trimmed by 1 base and 3 bases, with 10 bases remaining between them. Germline V lookup: CDR1 SGHDT, CDR2 YYEEEE. In DNA form, the CDR3 reads TGTGCCAGCAGCTTGCTAGGTCCGGACTATGGCTACACCTTC. This translates into CASSLLGPDYGYTF.

The CDR3 sequence is CARQGYEQYF. The CDR3 bases are TGTGCCAGACAGGGATACGAGCAGTACTTC. The chain carries TRBV19 and TRBJ2-7; a weak D match, TRBD1 (6 bases). V lost 9 bases and J 4 bases, leaving 7 bases between the germline ends. The CDR3 is 10 residues long. CDR1 and CDR2 (germline): LNHDA, SQIVND (reference sequence).

The chain joins TRBV11-2 to TRBJ2-3; 13 bases map to TRBD2. Germline CDR1 is SGHAT and CDR2 is FQNNGV. This CDR3 contains 16 residues. J lost 4 bases, V lost 5 bases, and 6 bases had no gene match. This chain's CDR3 is CASSLRLAGGSDTQYF. The CDR3 DNA reads TGTGCCAGCAGCCTTCGACTAGCGGGGGGTTCAGATACGCAGTATTTT. The variable domain in full, completed from reference TRBV11-2 and TRBJ2-3, reads EAGVAQSPRYKIIEKRQSVAFWCNPISGHATLYWYQQILGQGPKLLIQFQNNGVVDDSQLPKDRFSAERLKGVDSTLKIQPAKLEDSAVYLCASSLRLAGGSDTQYFGPGTRLTVL.

The rearrangement uses TRBV9 and TRBJ2-3; 10 nucleotides agree with TRBD2. In germline, CDR1 is SGDLS, CDR2 YYNGEE. Trimming at V came to 4 bases and at J to 1 base, leaving 6 bases not matched to a gene. The length of the CDR3 is 16 residues. The CDR3 protein is CASSPRGTSGTDTQYF. CDR3 bases: TGTGCCAGCAGCCCCCGGGGGACTAGCGGCACAGATACGCAGTATTTT.

The gene calls are TRBV7-2 and TRBJ2-3, with D tentatively TRBD2 (7 bases). The V gene lost 5 bases and the J gene lost 0 bases, with 12 bases spanning the gap. CDR1 SGHTA and CDR2 FQGNSA come from the germline V gene. The CDR3 spans 15 residues. The CDR3 sequence: CASSPRGASTDTQYF. The CDR3 nucleotides read TGTGCCAGCAGCCCCCGGGGGGCAAGCACAGATACGCAGTATTTT.

This rearrangement joins TRBV2 to TRBJ1-2, with TRBD1 matching over 11 bases. The J segment lost 5 bases and the V segment lost 10 bases, leaving 15 bases of the junction unmatched. Germline CDR1 and CDR2: SNHLY and FYNNEI. This CDR3 comprises 16 residues. The CDR3 is CATSGTGGPRGYGYTF. The DNA of the CDR3 is TGTGCCACCTCCGGGACAGGGGGACCCAGGGGGTATGGCTACACCTTC. The full variable domain, rest sourced from reference TRBV2 and TRBJ1-2, is EPEVTQTPSHQVTQMGQEVILRCVPISNHLYFYWYRQILGQKVEFLVSFYNNEISEKSEIFDDQFSVERPDGSNFTLKIRSTKLEDSAMYFCATSGTGGPRGYGYTFGSGTRLTVV.

CDR3 nucleotides: TGTGCCAGCAGCACCCGGACAGGGGGCTCTACTGAAGCTTTCTTT. Translating gives CASSTRTGGSTEAFF. V gene TRBV7-9 combines with J gene TRBJ1-1; 11 bases are shared with TRBD1. Germline assignment: CDR1 SEHNR and CDR2 FQNEAQ (reference sequence). The CDR3 is made up of 15 amino acids. J lost 5 bases, V lost 5 bases, and 7 bases had no gene match.

The chain joins TRBV5-6 to TRBJ2-7, with 8 bases fitting TRBD1. The CDR3 runs to 14 residues. CDR1 is SGHDT and CDR2 is YYEEEE in the germline V gene. V shed 6 bases, J shed 0 bases, and the junction held 5 bases outside the gene matches. CDR3 bases: TGTGCCAGCACCTGGACAGGGCCCTCCTACGAGCAGTACTTC. Translation: CASTWTGPSYEQYF.

V usage is TRBV18 and J usage is TRBJ2-7; 7 bases fit TRBD2. CDR3 length equals 15 residues. V dropped 3 bases and J dropped 2; count of bases not matched to a gene: 7. Germline CDR1 KGHSH, CDR2 LQKENI. In DNA form, the CDR3 reads TGTGCCAGCTCACCCCTTGGGGAGGGCCCCTACGAGCAGTACTTC. It codes for CASSPLGEGPYEQYF.

The V gene is TRBV30, the J gene TRBJ1-5, with D possibly being TRBD1 (6 bases). The V gene's germline CDR1 is GTSNPN and CDR2 SVGIG (reference sequence). This CDR3 spans 14 amino acids. With 4 bases removed from V and 4 bases from J, the gap between germline ends came to 14 bases. In DNA form, the CDR3 reads TGTGCCTGGACCCCCGGTGGGACAAATCAGCCCCAGCATTTT. Translating gives CAWTPGGTNQPQHF.

There are a few counts of this clone. The rearrangement uses TRBV9 and TRBJ2-3; 7 nucleotides align to TRBD2. The CDR3 sequence is 16 residues long. Germline V gene sequence: CDR1 SGDLS, CDR2 YYNGEE. V lost 4 bases and J lost 1; bases outside the gene matches: 9. Here the CDR3 DNA reads TGTGCCAGCAGCCTGGAGGCGGGGGACCGCACAGATACGCAGTATTTT. Its protein product is CASSLEAGDRTDTQYF.

This sequence joins TRBV12-3 or TRBV12-4 and TRBJ2-7, with 11 nucleotides matching TRBD1. The CDR3 has 13 residues. V lost 6 bases and J lost 5; bases outside the gene matches: 3. This CDR3 is CASRRTGGHEQYF. The CDR3 nucleotides are TGTGCCAGCAGACGGACAGGGGGCCACGAGCAGTACTTC.

The chain combines TRBV19 with TRBJ2-1, with D tentatively TRBD1 (6 bases). CDR1 LNHDA and CDR2 SQIVND come from the germline V gene (reference sequence). Trimming left V 9 bases short and J 2 bases short, with 11 bases between. This CDR3 region has 13 residues. The CDR3 here is CASQGPAYNEQFF. Here the CDR3 DNA reads TGTGCCAGCCAGGGGCCAGCCTACAATGAGCAGTTCTTC.